Below are 12 T cell receptor beta chains sequenced from a single sample in a study of blood T cell repertoires in COVID-19. Data came from immunoSEQ multiplex PCR; TCRdb stores just in-frame clones and leaves some out. The sample yields around 140,000 clones, roughly 86% seen once. Source material: peripheral blood. The receptor source for this set is a woman in her 70s with COVID-19, enrolled during active disease.

This chain connects TRBV19 to TRBJ1-5, with D maybe TRBD1 (5 bases). This CDR3 spans 14 amino acids. The V end lost 3 bases, the J end lost 11 bases, and 17 bases lay between the germline ends. Looked up from germline, CDR1 is LNHDA and CDR2 is SQIVND (reference sequence). CDR3 region: CASSMRGPGRAQHF. The CDR3 bases are TGTGCCAGTAGTATGAGGGGCCCGGGGAGGGCCCAGCATTTT.

This chain uses TRBV28 with TRBJ1-6; TRBD1 aligns across 9 bases. The junction had 3 bases not matched to a gene; V was cut back by 5 bases and J by 4 bases. CDR1 MDHEN and CDR2 SYDVKM come from the germline V gene. The CDR3 runs 15 residues. The CDR3 sequence is CASSPGQGYNSPLHF. In DNA, the CDR3 is TGTGCCAGCAGTCCGGGACAGGGATATAATTCACCCCTCCACTTT.

This chain uses TRBV30 with TRBJ2-3, with D uncertain. The CDR3 loop spans 13 amino acids. From germline, CDR1 is GTSNPN and CDR2 SVGIG (reference sequence). Trimming shortened V by 1 base and J by 5 bases, and 10 bases separated the two germline ends. CDR3 amino acids: CAWSALRVDTQYF. Written as DNA, the CDR3 is TGTGCCTGGAGTGCCTTGAGAGTAGATACGCAGTATTTT. Filled out from reference TRBV30 and TRBJ2-3, the complete variable domain reads SQTIHQWPATLVQPVGSPLSLECTVEGTSNPNLYWYRQAAGRGLQLLFYSVGIGQISSEVPQNLSASRPQDRQFILSSKKLLLSDSGFYLCAWSALRVDTQYFGPGTRLTVL.

This chain links TRBV30 with TRBJ1-6; tentatively, D is TRBD1 (5 bases). The ends were cut back, 3 bases at V and 6 bases at J, with 9 bases in the middle. This CDR3 contains 13 residues. Germline CDR1 and CDR2: GTSNPN and SVGIG (reference sequence). The CDR3 nucleotides are TGTGCCTGGAGCCAGGGTCGTAATTCACCCCTCCACTTT. It codes for CAWSQGRNSPLHF.

V usage is TRBV6-5 and J usage is TRBJ1-6, with no clear D. The CDR3 extends over 14 amino acids. Trimming stripped 6 bases from V and 7 bases from J, with 13 bases between. Germline CDR1 MNHEY, CDR2 SVGAGI. This CDR3 reads CASRPAAANSPLHF. DNA of the CDR3: TGTGCCAGCAGGCCCGCGGCAGCAAATTCACCCCTCCACTTT.

This clone was seen once. The V gene is TRBV3-1 (or the pseudogene TRBV3-2), the J gene TRBJ2-1; 7 nucleotides align to TRBD1. J was trimmed by 2 bases and V by 0 bases; bases with no gene match: 4. This CDR3 is 16 amino acids long. Germline CDR1 LGHDT, CDR2 YNNKEL (reference sequence). The CDR3 spells CASSQEVGGAYNEQFF. CDR3 nucleotides: TGTGCCAGCAGCCAAGAAGTAGGGGGCGCCTACAATGAGCAGTTCTTC.

The chain recombines TRBV5-1 with TRBJ2-1, with TRBD2 identical over 16 bases. Germline CDR1 and CDR2: SGHRS and YFSETQ. Trimming cost V 0 bases and J 14 bases; bases outside gene matches: 8. The CDR3 extends over 16 amino acids. The CDR3, as DNA: TGCGCCAGCAGCTTGGCCGGGACTAGCGGGGGGGCCCCGAAGTTCTTC. It encodes CASSLAGTSGGAPKFF.

The chain employs TRBV7-2 and TRBJ2-7; weak D call: TRBD2 (6 bases). Trimming shortened V by 3 bases and J by 3 bases, and 15 bases separated the two germline ends. CDR1 SGHTA and CDR2 FQGNSA come from the germline V gene. This CDR3 is 15 amino acids long. The CDR3 spells CASSFLPSVVYEQYF. CDR3 in DNA: TGTGCCAGCAGCTTTCTCCCTAGCGTAGTCTACGAGCAGTACTTC.

The genes are TRBV19 and TRBJ1-5; possible D gene TRBD1, 6 bases. CDR1 is LNHDA and CDR2 is SQIVND in the germline V gene (reference sequence). The CDR3 runs 11 residues. Deletions cut 4 bases from V and 10 bases from J, with 8 bases between. This chain's CDR3 is CASSTQGPQHF. The DNA of the CDR3 is TGTGCCAGTAGTACACAGGGACCCCAGCATTTT.

The chain carries TRBV28 and TRBJ1-5; 7 bases align to TRBD1. V shed 6 bases and J 4 bases; nucleotides not matched to a gene: 12. The length of the CDR3 is 16 residues. The germline V gene encodes CDR1 MDHEN and CDR2 SYDVKM. The CDR3 sequence: CASRKLTGDRNQPQHF. The DNA of the CDR3 is TGTGCCAGCAGGAAGCTAACAGGGGATCGTAATCAGCCCCAGCATTTT.

This chain uses TRBV5-1 with TRBJ2-4, with TRBD1 as a possible D gene (5 bases). The CDR3 spans 13 residues. Between the trimmed V and J ends, which lost 3 bases and 9 bases, there was a span of 13 bases. Germline loops: CDR1 SGHRS, CDR2 YFSETQ. The CDR3 DNA follows: TGCGCCAGCAGCTCAGGGATGTTCGGCATTCAGTACTTC. Its translation: CASSSGMFGIQYF.

The chain employs TRBV28 and TRBJ2-5; 10 nucleotides agree with TRBD2. From germline, CDR1 is MDHEN and CDR2 SYDVKM. V shed 6 bases, J shed 4 bases, and the junction held 14 bases outside the gene matches. This CDR3 comprises 17 residues. The CDR3 region is CASSGLAGALFGETQYF. CDR3 bases: TGTGCCAGCAGCGGTCTAGCGGGGGCTTTATTCGGAGAGACCCAGTACTTC.